The 11 T cell receptor beta chains reported below all come from one sample, sequenced in a study of cytomegalovirus exposure and HLA in healthy donors. PCR primers comprised 60 Vbeta and 13 Jbeta primers. Here immunoSEQ multiplex PCR was the method, and the copy in TCRdb shows in-frame clones only, minus some. The data hold 150,000 to 200,000 clones, with 83% observed a single time. The specimen sequenced was PBMCs. The receptor set was obtained from a man in his fifties in good health and CMV-seropositive.

This chain links TRBV7-8 with TRBJ2-1; 11 nucleotides line up with TRBD2. Germline CDR1 is SGHVS and CDR2 is FQNEAQ. The V gene end was trimmed by 8 bases and the J gene end by 6 bases; junction bases not matched to a gene: 6. CDR3 length: 14 residues. The CDR3 DNA sequence: TGTGCCAGCCAGGGACTAGCGGACGTCAATGAGCAGTTCTTC. Translating it yields CASQGLADVNEQFF.

CDR3 residues: CASSSGMPAPNEQFF. CDR3 sequence (DNA): TGCGCCAGCAGCTCGGGAATGCCAGCCCCCAATGAGCAGTTCTTC. The rearrangement joins TRBV5-1 to TRBJ2-1; D might be TRBD2 (5 bases). The V gene's germline CDR1 is SGHRS and CDR2 YFSETQ. V lost 3 bases and J lost 6, with 16 bases in between. CDR3 length: 15 amino acids.

The V and J genes are TRBV6-5 and TRBJ2-7, with 8 nucleotides matching TRBD1. J lost 1 base, V lost 0 bases, and 5 bases had no gene match. The CDR3 is made up of 16 amino acids. Per germline, CDR1 MNHEY and CDR2 SVGAGI. The CDR3 coding sequence is TGTGCCAGCAGTTACTCGACGGGACAGGTTTCCTACGAGCAGTACTTC. Translating it yields CASSYSTGQVSYEQYF.

The chain recombines TRBV7-2 with TRBJ1-6, with 7 nucleotides matching TRBD1. The germline gives CDR1 SGHTA, CDR2 FQGNSA. CDR3 length: 19 residues. V lost 0 bases to trimming and J lost 0 bases; unmatched junction nucleotides: 8. The CDR3 here is CASSLAWGQPSSYNSPLHF. CDR3 DNA: TGTGCCAGCAGCTTAGCGTGGGGACAGCCGAGCTCCTATAATTCACCCCTCCACTTT.

The chain couples TRBV15 to TRBJ2-1, with D possibly being TRBD1 (6 bases). CDR1 and CDR2 from the germline V gene are LNHNV and YYDKDF (reference sequence). The CDR3 consists of 15 residues. Trimming pared 1 base from V and 4 bases from J, leaving 11 bases between. As DNA, the CDR3 is TGTGCCACCAGCAGAGCAGGGGTTGGATACAATGAGCAGTTCTTC. Encoded protein: CATSRAGVGYNEQFF.

The V and J genes are TRBV7-9 and TRBJ2-1; 9 bases align to TRBD2. Germline CDR1 reads SEHNR; CDR2 reads FQNEAQ (reference sequence). CDR3 length: 16 amino acids. Trimming at V came to 4 bases and at J to 3 bases, leaving 7 bases not matched to a gene. For the CDR3, the DNA is TGTGCCAGCAGCTCCCAATCTAGCGGGGACTACAATGAGCAGTTCTTC. This encodes CASSSQSSGDYNEQFF.

This chain connects TRBV13 to TRBJ2-1; 13 bases line up with TRBD2. This CDR3 has 19 residues. Germline CDR1 PRHDT, CDR2 FYEKMQ (reference sequence). J gave up 0 bases and V 5 bases, and 10 bases lay outside the gene matches. Written as DNA, the CDR3 is TGTGCCAGCAGCGGAGGACTAGCGGGGGTACCCAGCTCCTACAATGAGCAGTTCTTC. It yields the protein CASSGGLAGVPSSYNEQFF. Combining the CDR3 with reference TRBV13 and TRBJ2-1 gives the whole variable domain AAGVIQSPRHLIKEKRETATLKCYPIPRHDTVYWYQQGPGQDPQFLISFYEKMQSDKGSIPDRFSAQQFSDYHSELNMSSLELGDSALYFCASSGGLAGVPSSYNEQFFGPGTRLTVL.

V gene TRBV28 combines with J gene TRBJ2-2; 12 positions match TRBD1. Germline CDR1 is MDHEN and CDR2 is SYDVKM. Germline trimming cut 4 bases from V and 3 bases from J; bases unmatched to any gene: 6. CDR3 length: 17 residues. The CDR3 bases are TGTGCCAGCAGTTATACGGGACAGGGGGCATACACCGGGGAGCTGTTTTTT. It specifies CASSYTGQGAYTGELFF.

The chain is built from TRBV2 and TRBJ1-6; 7 nucleotides match TRBD1. V was pared by 3 bases and J by 7 bases, with 9 bases of the junction left unmatched. Germline CDR1 reads SNHLY; CDR2 reads FYNNEI. There are 16 residues in the CDR3. CDR3 in DNA: TGTGCCAGCAGTGATTCACAGGGGACACCAAATTCACCCCTCCACTTT. It specifies CASSDSQGTPNSPLHF.

The chain carries TRBV2 and TRBJ2-5; maybe TRBD1 (6 bases). The germline V and J ends were trimmed by 3 bases and 2 bases, with 10 bases remaining between them. Germline CDR1 is SNHLY and CDR2 is FYNNEI. This CDR3 spans 14 amino acids. The CDR3 loop reads CASSEDSIQETQYF. CDR3 nucleotide sequence: TGTGCCAGCAGTGAGGACAGCATACAAGAGACCCAGTACTTC.

CDR3 loop: CASSGTGSSGNTIYF. The CDR3 bases are TGCGCCAGCAGCGGGACAGGATCATCTGGAAACACCATATATTTT. V usage is TRBV4-1 and J usage is TRBJ1-3, with 8 positions matching TRBD1. Trimming at V came to 5 bases and at J to 1 base, leaving 4 bases not matched to a gene. From germline, CDR1 is MGHRA and CDR2 YSYEKL. This CDR3 spans 15 amino acids.